The rows below give T cell receptor beta chains drawn from one sample of a study of blood T cell repertoires in COVID-19. Clones were sequenced by immunoSEQ multiplex PCR, and TCRdb holds only the in-frame ones, with some missing. Found here are a few hundred thousand clones, more than 75% of them singletons; the top ten hold more than 0.95%. The specimen was PBMCs or T cells enriched from blood (not recorded which). The receptors originated from a woman younger than 35 who had recovered from COVID-19. CDR3s include the opening cysteine and the closing phenylalanine or tryptophan. Fields, in order: J gene, V gene, clone size, D gene, CDR3 length, CDR3 protein, CDR3 DNA. D genes are given only for firm matches. Some rows have no size entry. The others give once, few or many, or a class for an expanded clone.

TRBJ1-5,TRBV21-1,once,-,17,CASSKVRTPYSNQPQHF,TGTGCCAGCAGCAAAGTGAGGACACCCTATAGCAATCAGCCCCAGCATTTT
TRBJ1-1,TRBV25-1,-,-,15,CASSEYSGLYTEAFF,TGTGCCAGCAGTGAGTACTCGGGACTGTACACTGAAGCTTTCTTT
TRBJ1-3,TRBV5-6,-,-,13,CASSLVLGNTIYF,TGTGCCAGCAGCCTGGTTCTCGGAAACACCATATATTTT
TRBJ1-1,TRBV5-1,-,-,14,CASSLGQQNTEAFF,TGCGCCAGCAGCTTGGGACAGCAGAACACTGAAGCTTTCTTT
TRBJ2-7,TRBV2,-,TRBD1,13,CASRGQGFGEQYF,TGTGCCAGCAGGGGACAGGGCTTCGGCGAGCAGTACTTC
TRBJ2-7,TRBV18,-,-,16,CASSPLQGRKPYEQYF,TGTGCCAGCTCACCTCTTCAGGGCAGAAAACCCTACGAGCAGTACTTC
TRBJ1-1,TRBV5-8,-,-,13,CASSVTGFTEAFF,TGTGCCAGCAGCGTAACAGGGTTTACTGAAGCTTTCTTT
TRBJ2-6,TRBV6-1,-,-,17,CASSGRSRSSGANVLTF,TGTGCCAGCAGTGGACGTAGCCGTTCCTCTGGGGCCAACGTCCTGACTTTC
TRBJ2-3,TRBV5-1,-,TRBD2,17,CASRRESGLAGTDTQYF,TGCGCCAGCAGGCGGGAAAGTGGACTAGCGGGCACAGATACGCAGTATTTT
TRBJ2-2,TRBV2,-,TRBD1,16,CATPTTGDLNTGELFF,TGTGCCACGCCAACTACAGGGGACCTGAACACCGGGGAGCTGTTTTTT
TRBJ2-5,TRBV6-1,-,TRBD1,18,CASSDGRRTGGREETQYF,TGTGCCAGCAGTGACGGTAGAAGGACAGGGGGTAGGGAAGAGACCCAGTACTTC
TRBJ1-2,TRBV6-2/TRBV6-3,-,TRBD1,17,CASSYPSGQVDGYGYTF,TGTGCCAGCAGTTACCCTTCGGGACAGGTTGACGGCTATGGCTACACCTTC
TRBJ2-7,TRBV2,-,TRBD1,14,CASSAGDRGGEQYF,TGTGCCAGCAGTGCCGGGGACAGGGGAGGAGAGCAGTACTTC
TRBJ2-7,TRBV14,-,TRBD1,13,CASSAPGQGAPYF,TGTGCCAGCAGCGCGCCGGGACAGGGGGCGCCGTACTTC
TRBJ2-7,TRBV5-1,-,TRBD1,14,CASSFDRGAYEQYF,TGCGCCAGCAGCTTTGACAGGGGGGCCTACGAGCAGTACTTC
TRBJ1-1,TRBV3-1/TRBV3-2,-,-,18,CASSPRPGFARRVTEAFF,TGTGCCAGCAGCCCTCGTCCGGGGTTCGCCAGGCGGGTCACTGAAGCTTTCTTT
TRBJ1-2,TRBV30,-,TRBD1,12,CAWTGTGYGYTF,TGTGCCTGGACGGGGACAGGGTATGGCTACACCTTC
TRBJ2-3,TRBV19,-,TRBD2,15,CASSPASGGTDTQYF,TGTGCCAGTAGTCCTGCTAGCGGGGGGACAGATACGCAGTATTTT
TRBJ1-6,TRBV15,-,TRBD1,15,CATSRKTGGNSPLHF,TGTGCCACCAGCAGAAAGACAGGGGGCAATTCACCCCTCCACTTT
TRBJ1-2,TRBV6-1,-,TRBD1,12,CASSEDRESYTF,TGTGCCAGCAGTGAGGACAGGGAAAGCTACACCTTC
TRBJ1-1,TRBV4-1,-,-,14,CASSQGFDSQEAFF,TGCGCCAGCAGCCAAGGCTTTGACAGCCAGGAAGCTTTCTTT
TRBJ2-1,TRBV21-1,-,-,17,CASSSLGSGDSYNEQFF,TGTGCCAGCAGCTCCCTGGGTAGCGGGGATTCCTACAATGAGCAGTTCTTC
TRBJ1-2,TRBV30,-,-,14,CAYSRQQNSYGYTF,TGTGCCTACTCTCGACAACAGAATTCCTATGGCTACACCTTC
TRBJ2-1,TRBV5-4,-,TRBD2,18,CASSRTSGGARSYNEQFF,TGTGCCAGCAGCCGGACTAGCGGGGGGGCCCGCTCCTACAATGAGCAGTTCTTC
TRBJ1-5,TRBV11-2,-,-,13,CASSHRPEQPQHF,TGTGCCAGCAGCCACAGGCCGGAACAGCCCCAGCATTTT
TRBJ1-2,TRBV6-5,-,TRBD1,13,CASSLGGSYGYTF,TGTGCCAGCAGTTTAGGGGGCAGCTATGGCTACACCTTC
TRBJ1-1,TRBV15,few,TRBD1,17,CATSGATGPAQNTEAFF,TGTGCCACCAGCGGAGCGACAGGGCCCGCCCAAAACACTGAAGCTTTCTTT
TRBJ2-7,TRBV11-3,once,TRBD1,13,CASSGQGAYEQYF,TGTGCCAGCAGTGGACAGGGGGCCTACGAGCAGTACTTC
TRBJ2-6,TRBV7-3,once,-,15,CASSPGISGANVLTF,TGTGCCAGCAGCCCAGGGATTTCTGGGGCCAACGTCCTGACTTTC
TRBJ1-2,TRBV6-5,-,-,13,CASSPRTRYGYTF,TGTGCCAGCAGTCCCCGGACACGCTATGGCTACACCTTC
TRBJ1-6,TRBV5-1,-,-,15,CASRAGEGFNSPLHF,TGCGCCAGCAGGGCAGGGGAGGGGTTCAATTCACCCCTCCACTTT
TRBJ2-3,TRBV18,-,-,16,CASSPVGGALQDTQYF,TGTGCCAGCTCACCAGTGGGGGGTGCCCTGCAAGATACGCAGTATTTT
TRBJ1-2,TRBV7-2,-,TRBD1,15,CASSSLPSETGEYTF,TGTGCCAGCAGCTCGTTACCTAGTGAAACAGGGGAGTACACCTTC
TRBJ1-1,TRBV18,-,-,13,CASSPYQSSEAFF,TGTGCCAGCTCACCATACCAGTCTTCTGAAGCTTTCTTT
TRBJ2-7,TRBV11-2,-,TRBD2,16,CASSFFLAGGSYEQYF,TGTGCCAGCAGCTTCTTTTTAGCGGGGGGCTCCTACGAGCAGTACTTC
TRBJ1-2,TRBV11-2,-,TRBD1,17,CASSLSLDRGSNYGYTF,TGTGCCAGCAGCTTATCCTTAGACAGGGGAAGTAACTATGGCTACACCTTC
TRBJ1-5,TRBV10-1,-,-,12,CASNSYDQPQHF,TGCGCCAGCAACAGTTACGATCAGCCCCAGCATTTT
TRBJ2-7,TRBV27,few,TRBD1,15,CASSLSAGGSYEQYF,TGTGCCAGCAGTTTATCCGCAGGGGGCTCCTACGAGCAGTACTTC
TRBJ2-7,TRBV7-7,-,TRBD2,16,CASSLAPSGGLYEQYF,TGTGCTAGCAGCTTAGCCCCTAGCGGGGGTCTCTACGAGCAGTACTTC
TRBJ2-2,TRBV5-1,-,-,16,CASSLRGSENTGELFF,TGCGCCAGCAGCCTGCGTGGTAGCGAGAACACCGGGGAGCTGTTTTTT
TRBJ1-5,TRBV27,-,TRBD1,16,CASSRSGTGSNQPQHF,TGTGCCAGCAGTAGATCCGGGACAGGGTCCAATCAGCCCCAGCATTTT
TRBJ1-2,TRBV7-3,-,-,13,CASSSGFGNGYTF,TGTGCCAGCAGCTCGGGATTTGGCAATGGCTACACCTTC
TRBJ1-1,TRBV6-5,-,TRBD1,14,CASGRGQGGTEAFF,TGTGCCAGCGGCCGGGGACAGGGAGGAACTGAAGCTTTCTTT
TRBJ1-2,TRBV30,few,TRBD1,12,CAWRGGWYGYTF,TGTGCCTGGAGAGGGGGCTGGTATGGCTACACCTTC
TRBJ1-2,TRBV13,-,TRBD1,13,CASRVQGAYGYTF,TGTGCCAGCAGGGTTCAGGGGGCCTATGGCTACACCTTC
TRBJ2-2,TRBV20-1,-,TRBD1,13,CSASQGVAGELFF,TGCAGTGCTAGTCAGGGGGTCGCCGGGGAGCTGTTTTTT
TRBJ2-1,TRBV27,-,TRBD2,17,CASSSLAGESSYNEQFF,TGTGCCAGCAGTTCACTAGCGGGGGAAAGCTCCTACAATGAGCAGTTCTTC
TRBJ1-2,TRBV10-1,-,-,20,CASSVSPFGGVTVVNYGYTF,TGCGCCAGCAGTGTCAGCCCTTTCGGGGGGGTTACGGTAGTTAACTATGGCTACACCTTC
TRBJ1-1,TRBV9,few,-,13,CASSGRAGTEAFF,TGTGCCAGCAGCGGTAGGGCGGGAACTGAAGCTTTCTTT
TRBJ2-2,TRBV7-9,once,TRBD2,19,CASSSPHTSGGARGGELFF,TGTGCCAGCAGCTCGCCGCATACTAGCGGGGGGGCGCGTGGCGGGGAGCTGTTTTTT
TRBJ2-7,TRBV5-1,-,TRBD2,15,CASSLDAPLADEQYF,TGCGCCAGCAGCTTGGATGCACCCCTAGCGGACGAGCAGTACTTC
TRBJ2-7,TRBV27,-,TRBD1,14,CASSLLRQGFEQYF,TGTGCCAGCAGTTTACTTAGACAGGGTTTCGAGCAGTACTTC